The T cell receptor beta chain described here comes from a study of CD8+ T cells in alopecia areata. At the level of the study: Dosing spanned 6 to 18 months on tofacitinib, then 6 months off drug.

This clone appeared a few times. Antigen: not known. The treatment: oral pan-JAK inhibitor, 5-10 mg twice daily. Trimming stripped 3 bases from V and 8 bases from J, with 10 bases between. CDR3 length: 11 residues. The germline CDR1 and CDR2 sequences are DFQATT and SNEGSKA (reference sequence). RNA extraction and reverse transcription yielded cDNA as sequencing template. The repertoire was sequenced with immunoSEQ multiplex PCR; TCRdb's copy has only in-frame clones and lacks some. The repertoire consists of roughly 200,000 clones, with 45% to 65% occurring once and the leading ten covering about 3.5%. Study-wide points: Many of the expanded lesional clones endured in scalp and blood while on tofacitinib.

The specimen was CD4+ T cells sorted from blood, collected at week 4, from a patient treated with tofacitinib. The clonotype was recovered from a human donor with alopecia areata. The J gene is TRBJ1-2, the V gene TRBV20-1, with D possibly being TRBD1 (5 bases). The CDR3 DNA is TGCAGTGCTAGTGTCGGGGACGGCTACACCTTC. Protein: CSASVGDGYTF.